These T cell receptor beta chains were read from a single sample in a study of T cell responses to AZD1222 COVID-19 vaccine. Sequenced by immunoSEQ multiplex PCR; TCRdb stores in-frame clones only, minus some. The repertoire has under 250,000 clones, about 93% of them found once; the top ten carry around 1%. Here the sequenced sample was peripheral blood, taken on day 0 of MenACWY control vaccination. The receptor set was obtained from an adult in good health. Each CDR3 is given with its conserved first and last residue.

v_gene: TRBV4-3
CDR3aa: CASSQDLGRGKLNYGYTF

v_gene: TRBV5-6
CDR3aa: CASSFGLAGGPGTDTQYF

v_gene: TRBV7-2
CDR3aa: CASSSRGRDRGAYGYTF

v_gene: TRBV5-1
CDR3aa: CASSLGQGDNQPQHF

v_gene: TRBV29-1
CDR3aa: CSASTGSSYNEQFF

v_gene: TRBV7-8
CDR3aa: CASSFRDNRNEQYF

v_gene: TRBV21-1
CDR3aa: CASSPRGQGANQPQHF

v_gene: TRBV2
CDR3aa: CATMEGEENTGELFF

v_gene: TRBV6-2/TRBV6-3
CDR3aa: CASSLTSGRSWGQYF

v_gene: TRBV27
CDR3aa: CASILGPISYEQYF

v_gene: TRBV5-6
CDR3aa: CASSWDWQETQYF

v_gene: TRBV21-1
CDR3aa: CASSKGRREGRYTF

v_gene: TRBV18
CDR3aa: CASSLPGATDTQYF

v_gene: TRBV14
CDR3aa: CASSQGGGYGYTF

v_gene: TRBV6-6
CDR3aa: CASSYSQGEIGELFF

v_gene: TRBV7-9
CDR3aa: CASSFTGTGYGYTF

v_gene: TRBV7-9
CDR3aa: CASSPEVGRNNQPQHF

v_gene: TRBV7-9
CDR3aa: CASSFGQSTDTQYF

v_gene: TRBV9
CDR3aa: CASSVTRGLSGNTIYF

v_gene: TRBV7-9
CDR3aa: CASSLGPGVVAEQYF